Below, one TCR beta chain is given with its context. Its specificity is not known. These data come from a study of blood T cells in healthy people across ages. CDR3 length: 16 residues. Trimming cost V 0 bases and J 4 bases, with 10 bases left between them. The germline CDR1 and CDR2 sequences are KGHSH and LQKENI. Together with a sample-barcoded 5' primer, a J-beta primer mix was included in a second PCR lasting roughly 6 to 12 cycles. Researchers report that a template-switch adaptor with 12 random nucleotides tagged each cDNA molecule. A single record per CDR3 protein comes from TCRdb applying MiXCR to the 5' RACE reads. Of approximately 800,000 distinct CDR3 sequences listed, around 50% were seen once; the top ten hold 20% to 30%. Whole-study results and caveats: PBMCs went unsorted, and a conclusive naive versus antigen-experienced comparison was therefore prevented. Across samples, TCR beta diversity tracked strongly with naive T cell percentage.

Extraction yielded at least 5 micrograms of total RNA per sample. The genes are TRBV18 and TRBJ1-6; D possibly corresponds to TRBD1 (5 bases). The source material was blood. This clonotype originated in a man aged 40-49 years in good health. In nucleotides, the CDR3 is TGTGCCAGCTCACCACCGACGGGGACTTATAATTCACCCCTCCACTTT. It encodes CASSPPTGTYNSPLHF.